This T cell receptor beta chain originates from a study of cytomegalovirus exposure and HLA in healthy donors. PCR primers comprised 60 Vbeta and 13 Jbeta primers. Generated by immunoSEQ multiplex PCR, the TCRdb table keeps only in-frame clones and is missing some. The table has over 100,000 clones, roughly 76% seen once; the top ten hold roughly 8%. This clone was counted a few times. In germline, CDR1 is MGHRA, CDR2 YSYEKL. The CDR3 has 16 amino acids. J was trimmed by 7 bases and V by 5 bases; bases with no gene match: 6. This rearrangement joins TRBV4-1 to TRBJ2-2; 14 nucleotides line up with TRBD2. The receptor was derived from a woman between 45 and 65 years old in good health and CMV-seropositive. Sequencing was done on a sample of PBMCs. CDR3 region: CASSLRLAGGGGELFF. CDR3 DNA sequence: TGCGCCAGCAGCTTAAGACTAGCGGGGGGGGGCGGGGAGCTGTTTTTT.